The sequence of this T cell receptor (beta chain) was determined in a study of post-analysis software for immune sequencing data. General observations from the study: Samples sharing a preparation batch grouped tightly together when assessed by F measure. Relative to controls, patients had about 5 TRBV segments at higher frequency, with TRBV5-6, TRBV5-1 and TRBV20-1 among these.

This clonotype was detected a few times. What it binds is not known. Unique-molecular-identifier-tagged TCR beta cDNA libraries were used. One entry per CDR3 protein, called by TCRdb with MiXCR from the PCR reads. The sample consists of hundreds of thousands of distinct CDR3 sequences, roughly half of them appearing once. CDR1 and CDR2 from the germline V gene are PRHDT and FYEKMQ (reference sequence). The CDR3 spans 13 residues. Trimming took 6 bases from V and 1 from J; bases not matched to a gene: 3. The chain combines TRBV13 with TRBJ2-7; 7 bases map to TRBD2. This clonotype was obtained from a girl aged 5-17 years with multiple sclerosis. Sequencing input: blood. The CDR3 DNA reads TGTGCCAGCAGTAAGCGGGGTTCCTACGAGCAGTACTTC. It yields the protein CASSKRGSYEQYF.